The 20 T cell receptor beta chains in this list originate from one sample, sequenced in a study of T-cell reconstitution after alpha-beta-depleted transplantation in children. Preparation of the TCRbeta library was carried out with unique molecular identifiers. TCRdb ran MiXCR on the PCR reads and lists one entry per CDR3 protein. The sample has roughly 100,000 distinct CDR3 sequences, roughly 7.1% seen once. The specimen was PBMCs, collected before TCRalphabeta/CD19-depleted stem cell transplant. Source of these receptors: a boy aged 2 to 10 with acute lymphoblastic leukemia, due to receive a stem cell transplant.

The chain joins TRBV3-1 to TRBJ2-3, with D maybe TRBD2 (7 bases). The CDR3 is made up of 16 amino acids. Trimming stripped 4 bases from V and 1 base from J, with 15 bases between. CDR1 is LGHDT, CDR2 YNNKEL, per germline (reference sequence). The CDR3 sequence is CASSRTAGAGTDTQYF. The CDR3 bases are TGTGCCAGCAGCCGGACCGCGGGGGCCGGCACAGATACGCAGTATTTT.

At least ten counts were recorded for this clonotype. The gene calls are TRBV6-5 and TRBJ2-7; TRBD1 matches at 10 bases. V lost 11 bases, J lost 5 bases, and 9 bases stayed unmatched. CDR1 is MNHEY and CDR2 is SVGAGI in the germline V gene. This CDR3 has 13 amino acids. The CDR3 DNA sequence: TGTGCCGGCTCCGGGACAGGGGTTGACGAGCAGTACTTC. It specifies CAGSGTGVDEQYF.

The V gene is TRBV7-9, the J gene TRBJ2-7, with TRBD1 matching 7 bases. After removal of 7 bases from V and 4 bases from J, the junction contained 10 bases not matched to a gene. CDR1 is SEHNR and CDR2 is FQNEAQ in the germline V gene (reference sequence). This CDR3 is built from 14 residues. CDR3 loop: CASIPHDREYEQYF. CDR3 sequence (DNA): TGTGCCAGCATTCCCCACGACAGGGAATACGAGCAGTACTTC.

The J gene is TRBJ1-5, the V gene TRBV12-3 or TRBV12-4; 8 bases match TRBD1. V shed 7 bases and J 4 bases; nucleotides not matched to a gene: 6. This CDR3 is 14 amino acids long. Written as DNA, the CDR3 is TGTGCCAGCACGGGGGGGACAGGTAATCAGCCCCAGCATTTT. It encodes CASTGGTGNQPQHF.

For the CDR3, the DNA is TGTGCCAGCAGTTTCCTCCTTAGCGGGGGGGCCGGAGAGACCCAGTACTTC. Translation gives CASSFLLSGGAGETQYF. The chain couples TRBV12-3 or TRBV12-4 to TRBJ2-5; the match to TRBD2 covers 11 bases. V gave up 3 bases and J gave up 4 bases; unmatched junction bases: 10. The CDR3 length is 17 residues.

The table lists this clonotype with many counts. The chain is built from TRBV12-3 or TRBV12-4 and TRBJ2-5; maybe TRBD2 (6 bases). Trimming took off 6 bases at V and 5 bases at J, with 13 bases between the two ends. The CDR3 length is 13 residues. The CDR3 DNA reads TGTGCCAGCAGCTATGGGACTTGGGAGACCCAGTACTTC. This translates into CASSYGTWETQYF.

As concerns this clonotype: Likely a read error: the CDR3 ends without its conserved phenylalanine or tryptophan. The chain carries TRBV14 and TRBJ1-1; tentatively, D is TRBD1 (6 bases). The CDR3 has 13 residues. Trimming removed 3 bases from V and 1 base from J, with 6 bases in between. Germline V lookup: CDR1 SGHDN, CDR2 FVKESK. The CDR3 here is CASSQDRNTEAFC. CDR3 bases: TGTGCCAGCAGCCAGGACAGGAACACTGAAGCTTTCTGT.

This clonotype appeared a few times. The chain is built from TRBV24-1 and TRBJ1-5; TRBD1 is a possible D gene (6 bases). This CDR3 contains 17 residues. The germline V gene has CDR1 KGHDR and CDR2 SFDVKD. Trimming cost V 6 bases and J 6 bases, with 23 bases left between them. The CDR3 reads CATSSRDTHLPGQPQHF. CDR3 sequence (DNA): TGTGCCACCAGTTCCAGGGACACACACCTACCGGGTCAGCCCCAGCATTTT.

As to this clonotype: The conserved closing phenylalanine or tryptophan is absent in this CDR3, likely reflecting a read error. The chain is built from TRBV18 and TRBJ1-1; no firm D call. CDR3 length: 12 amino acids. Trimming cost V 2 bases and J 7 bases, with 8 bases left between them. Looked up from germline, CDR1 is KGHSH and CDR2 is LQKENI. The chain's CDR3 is CASSPGDIEAFY. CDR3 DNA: TGTGCCAGCTCACCAGGAGACATTGAAGCTTTCTAT.

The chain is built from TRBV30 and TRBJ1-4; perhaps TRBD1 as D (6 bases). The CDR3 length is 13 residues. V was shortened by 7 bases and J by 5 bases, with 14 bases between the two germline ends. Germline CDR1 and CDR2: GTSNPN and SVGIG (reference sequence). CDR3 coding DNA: TGTGCCTTACTACAGGGAGAAAATGAAAAACTGTTTTTT. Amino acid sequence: CALLQGENEKLFF.

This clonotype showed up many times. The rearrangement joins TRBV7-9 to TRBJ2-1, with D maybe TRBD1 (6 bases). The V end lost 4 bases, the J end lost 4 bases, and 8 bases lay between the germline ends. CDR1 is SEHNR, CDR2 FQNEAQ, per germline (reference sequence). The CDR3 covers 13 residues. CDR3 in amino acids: CASSSGQYNEQFF. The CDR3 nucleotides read TGTGCCAGCAGCTCCGGACAGTACAATGAGCAGTTCTTC.

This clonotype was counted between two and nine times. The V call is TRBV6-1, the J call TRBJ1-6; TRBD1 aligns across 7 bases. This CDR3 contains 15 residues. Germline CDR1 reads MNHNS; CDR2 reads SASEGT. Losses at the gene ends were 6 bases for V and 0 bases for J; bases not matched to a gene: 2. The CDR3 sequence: CASRTGSSYNSPLHF. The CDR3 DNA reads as TGTGCCAGCAGGACAGGGAGCTCCTATAATTCACCCCTCCACTTT.

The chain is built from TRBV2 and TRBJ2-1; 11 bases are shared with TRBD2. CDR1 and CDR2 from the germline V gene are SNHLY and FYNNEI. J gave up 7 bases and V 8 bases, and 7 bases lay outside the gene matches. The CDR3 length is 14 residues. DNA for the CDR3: TGTGCCAGCTTGGGACTAGCGGCGGAAAATGAGCAGTTCTTC. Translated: CASLGLAAENEQFF.

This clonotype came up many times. The CDR3 bases are TGTGCCAGCAGCGTAGGAGGCTCCTACAATGAGCAGTTCTTC. Amino acid sequence: CASSVGGSYNEQFF. This rearrangement joins TRBV9 to TRBJ2-1; D is undetermined. V was shortened by 0 bases and J by 0 bases, with 4 bases between the two germline ends. Germline V gene lookup returns CDR1 SGDLS and CDR2 YYNGEE. The CDR3 loop spans 14 amino acids.

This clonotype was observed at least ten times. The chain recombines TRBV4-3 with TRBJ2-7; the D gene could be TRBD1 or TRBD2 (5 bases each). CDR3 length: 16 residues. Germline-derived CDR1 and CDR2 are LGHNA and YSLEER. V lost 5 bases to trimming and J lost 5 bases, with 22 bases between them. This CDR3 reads CASSYLRGTPLHEQYF. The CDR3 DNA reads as TGCGCCAGCAGCTATCTGAGAGGGACGCCACTCCACGAGCAGTACTTC.

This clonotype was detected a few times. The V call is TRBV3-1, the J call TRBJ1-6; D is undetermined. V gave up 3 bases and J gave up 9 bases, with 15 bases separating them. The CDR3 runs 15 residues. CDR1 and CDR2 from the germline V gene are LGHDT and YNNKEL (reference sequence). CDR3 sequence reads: CASSQALTESSPLHF. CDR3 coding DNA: TGTGCCAGCAGCCAGGCTTTGACGGAAAGTTCACCCCTCCACTTT.

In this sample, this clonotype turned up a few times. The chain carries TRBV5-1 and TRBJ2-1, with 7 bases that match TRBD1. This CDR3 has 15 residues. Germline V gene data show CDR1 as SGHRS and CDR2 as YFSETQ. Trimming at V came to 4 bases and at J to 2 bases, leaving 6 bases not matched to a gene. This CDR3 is CASSHGTDPYNEQFF. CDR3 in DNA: TGCGCCAGCAGCCATGGGACAGACCCCTACAATGAGCAGTTCTTC.

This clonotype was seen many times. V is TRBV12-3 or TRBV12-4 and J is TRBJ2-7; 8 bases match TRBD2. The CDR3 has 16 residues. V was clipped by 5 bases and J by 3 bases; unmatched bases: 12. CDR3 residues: CASSPEGSGGFYEQYF. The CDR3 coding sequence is TGTGCCAGCAGTCCCGAGGGAAGCGGGGGCTTCTACGAGCAGTACTTC.

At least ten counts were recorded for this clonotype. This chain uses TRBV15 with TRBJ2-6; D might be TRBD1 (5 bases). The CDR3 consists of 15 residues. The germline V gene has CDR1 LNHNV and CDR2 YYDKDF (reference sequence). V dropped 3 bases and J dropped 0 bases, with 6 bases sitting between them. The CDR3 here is CATSRDNSGANVLTF. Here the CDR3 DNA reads TGTGCCACCAGCAGGGACAACTCTGGGGCCAACGTCCTGACTTTC.

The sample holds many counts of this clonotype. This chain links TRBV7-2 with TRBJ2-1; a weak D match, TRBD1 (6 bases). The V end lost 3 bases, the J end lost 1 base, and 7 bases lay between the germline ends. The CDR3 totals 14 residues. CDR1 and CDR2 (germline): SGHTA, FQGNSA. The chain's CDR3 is CASSLGHSYNEQFF. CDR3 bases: TGTGCCAGCAGCTTGGGACATTCCTACAATGAGCAGTTCTTC.